This entry lists 23 T cell receptor beta chains sequenced from one sample in a study of blood T cell repertoires in COVID-19. Here immunoSEQ multiplex PCR was the method, and the copy in TCRdb shows in-frame clones only, minus some. This table holds 95,000 or so clones, about four fifths found once. The sample taken for sequencing was peripheral blood. The receptors come from a woman of 80 years or more with active or convalescent COVID-19.

The chain links TRBV5-1 to TRBJ2-1; 15 nucleotides match TRBD2. The J segment lost 4 bases and the V segment lost 0 bases, leaving 8 bases of the junction unmatched. Germline V lookup: CDR1 SGHRS, CDR2 YFSETQ. This CDR3 spans 19 amino acids. CDR3 protein: CASSLVRTSGRASYNEQFF. The CDR3 DNA follows: TGCGCCAGCAGCTTGGTTCGGACTAGCGGGAGGGCGAGTTACAATGAGCAGTTCTTC.

CDR3 nucleotides: TGTGCCAGCAGCGGGGGCTCTACCTTTGTTAATGAGCAGTTCTTC. Its protein is CASSGGSTFVNEQFF. The genes are TRBV5-5 and TRBJ2-1, with D possibly TRBD1 on 6 matching bases. There are 15 residues in the CDR3. V gave up 4 bases and J gave up 7 bases, with 18 bases separating them. CDR1 SGHKS and CDR2 YYEKEE come from the germline V gene (reference sequence).

Here the CDR3 reads CASSPGLIQETQYF. CDR3 DNA sequence: TGTGCCAGCAGCCCCGGACTCATTCAAGAGACCCAGTACTTC. This rearrangement joins TRBV5-6 to TRBJ2-5; tentatively, D is TRBD2 (5 bases). CDR1 is SGHDT and CDR2 is YYEEEE in the germline V gene. This CDR3 is 14 amino acids long. V was pared by 4 bases and J by 2 bases, with 12 bases between.

This chain connects TRBV11-2 to TRBJ1-3; D is ambiguous. This CDR3 comprises 15 residues. CDR1 is SGHAT and CDR2 is FQNNGV in the germline V gene. V lost 0 bases and J lost 4, with 10 bases in between. CDR3 bases: TGTGCCAGCAGCTTAGATCCATTGTCCGGAAACACCATATATTTT. Residues: CASSLDPLSGNTIYF.

This clone was found once. This chain links TRBV5-6 with TRBJ2-7; tentatively, D is TRBD1 (6 bases). The germline CDR1 and CDR2 sequences are SGHDT and YYEEEE. This CDR3 contains 16 residues. V lost 2 bases to trimming and J lost 0 bases, with 15 bases between them. As DNA, the CDR3 is TGTGCCAGCAGCTTACCCAGCAGGGGTGCCTCCTACGAGCAGTACTTC. This encodes CASSLPSRGASYEQYF.

The chain carries TRBV9 and TRBJ2-1, with 14 bases matching TRBD2. Unmatched junction bases numbered 4, after V lost 3 bases and J lost 8 bases. The length of the CDR3 is 15 residues. Germline V gives CDR1 SGDLS, CDR2 YYNGEE. The CDR3 loop reads CASSETSGRVYEQFF. The DNA of the CDR3 is TGTGCCAGCAGCGAGACTAGCGGGAGGGTTTATGAGCAGTTCTTC.

The chain carries TRBV2 and TRBJ2-1; a weak D match, TRBD2 (7 bases). The CDR3 runs to 15 residues. V lost 2 bases and J lost 7, with 15 bases in between. Germline values: CDR1 SNHLY, CDR2 FYNNEI. CDR3 residues: CASSEWGGRANEQFF. The CDR3 coding sequence is TGTGCCAGCAGTGAATGGGGGGGCAGGGCAAATGAGCAGTTCTTC.

CDR3 amino acids: CASSLALVLDTQYF. The DNA for the CDR3 is TGTGCCAGCAGCTTAGCGCTAGTGTTAGATACGCAGTATTTT. The rearrangement links TRBV7-2 to TRBJ2-3; D not certain. This CDR3 has 14 amino acids. CDR1 and CDR2 from the germline V gene are SGHTA and FQGNSA. V lost 0 bases to trimming and J lost 5 bases, with 9 bases between them.

This CDR3 reads CASSFDRLAGMNEQFF. The CDR3, as DNA: TGTGCCAGCAGCTTCGATCGACTAGCGGGTATGAATGAGCAGTTCTTC. This rearrangement joins TRBV2 to TRBJ2-1; 10 bases line up with TRBD2. Germline values: CDR1 SNHLY, CDR2 FYNNEI. V shed 6 bases and J 7 bases; nucleotides not matched to a gene: 12. The CDR3 length is 16 residues.

The rearrangement links TRBV4-1 to TRBJ2-7; 7 bases line up with TRBD2. Germline V gene sequence: CDR1 MGHRA, CDR2 YSYEKL. After removal of 0 bases from V and 3 bases from J, the junction contained 5 bases not matched to a gene. CDR3 size: 15 residues. CDR3 DNA sequence: TGCGCCAGCAGCCAAGAGACTAGCCCTCTCTACGAGCAGTACTTC. Its protein product is CASSQETSPLYEQYF.

V gene TRBV28 combines with J gene TRBJ2-7; maybe TRBD2 (6 bases). V gave up 7 bases and J gave up 6 bases, with 10 bases separating them. This CDR3 contains 11 residues. CDR1 is MDHEN, CDR2 SYDVKM, per germline. The CDR3 protein is CASTTSSEQYF. The CDR3 region has the DNA TGTGCCAGCACGACTAGTTCCGAGCAGTACTTC.

CDR3 sequence reads: CASSLDMEAEQFF. In nucleotides, the CDR3 is TGTGCCAGCAGCTTAGACATGGAAGCGGAGCAGTTCTTC. The chain recombines TRBV7-8 with TRBJ2-1; D not resolved. Germline assignment: CDR1 SGHVS and CDR2 FQNEAQ. V lost 1 base to trimming and J lost 10 bases, with 11 bases between them. The CDR3 is made up of 13 amino acids.

J is TRBJ2-6 and V is TRBV25-1; 7 bases fit TRBD1. Germline V gives CDR1 MGHDK, CDR2 SYGVNS. The trim removed 5 bases at V and 1 base at J, leaving 5 bases unmatched. The CDR3 spans 16 residues. The CDR3 DNA is TGTGCCAGCAGTAAATTACAGGGGTCTGGGGCCAACGTCCTGACTTTC. Its translation is CASSKLQGSGANVLTF.

The chain uses TRBV19 and TRBJ2-7; possibly TRBD2 for D (6 bases). This CDR3 contains 14 residues. The V end lost 3 bases, the J end lost 8 bases, and 17 bases lay between the germline ends. Germline assignment: CDR1 LNHDA and CDR2 SQIVND (reference sequence). The CDR3 bases are TGTGCCAGTAGTATGCGAGACACAGGAGGGAAGCAGTACTTC. It is translated as CASSMRDTGGKQYF.

The rearrangement joins TRBV7-9 to TRBJ1-5; D is unclear. This CDR3 has 14 amino acids. Trimming pared 6 bases from V and 2 bases from J, leaving 11 bases between. Germline V lookup: CDR1 SEHNR, CDR2 FQNEAQ (reference sequence). CDR3 residues: CASSPTTGNQPQHF. In DNA form, the CDR3 reads TGTGCCAGCAGTCCAACAACAGGCAATCAGCCCCAGCATTTT.

This sequence joins TRBV19 and TRBJ2-7; TRBD2 matches 7 bases. The CDR3 has 14 residues. The V and J ends lost 5 bases and 4 bases, in that order; junction bases with no gene match: 8. Germline V gene sequence: CDR1 LNHDA, CDR2 SQIVND (reference sequence). This CDR3 reads CASSSGRLIYEQYF. In nucleotides, the CDR3 is TGTGCCAGTAGTTCCGGGAGGCTGATTTACGAGCAGTACTTC.

The CDR3 is CATSVVVDEKLFF. CDR3 DNA sequence: TGTGCCACCTCGGTTGTCGTGGATGAAAAACTGTTTTTT. The chain uses TRBV24-1 and TRBJ1-4; D remains ambiguous. V was pared by 9 bases and J by 6 bases, with 13 bases between. This CDR3 is 13 amino acids long. The germline V gene has CDR1 KGHDR and CDR2 SFDVKD.

The chain couples TRBV6-5 to TRBJ2-7; TRBD2 aligns across 7 bases. Germline assignment: CDR1 MNHEY and CDR2 SVGAGI. The V segment lost 10 bases and the J segment 3 bases; nucleotides outside the gene matches: 9. This CDR3 is 13 amino acids long. CDR3: CAIGKAGVYEQYF. The CDR3 DNA is TGTGCCATCGGGAAGGCGGGGGTCTACGAGCAGTACTTC.

This chain links TRBV3-1 (or the pseudogene TRBV3-2) with TRBJ2-1, with TRBD2 matching 10 bases. Germline trimming cut 0 bases from V and 3 bases from J; bases unmatched to any gene: 8. CDR3 size: 18 residues. Germline values: CDR1 LGHDT, CDR2 YNNKEL (reference sequence). CDR3 in amino acids: CASSQELDSGRYYNEQFF. CDR3 in DNA: TGTGCCAGCAGCCAAGAGTTGGATAGCGGGAGGTACTACAATGAGCAGTTCTTC.

V and J are TRBV23-1 and TRBJ1-2; 12 nucleotides agree with TRBD1. TRBV23-1 is identified as an open reading frame with a role that is uncertain. The CDR3 consists of 15 residues. The ends lost 6 bases at V and 4 bases at J; junction bases unmatched: 6. CDR3 nucleotide sequence: TGCGCCAGCAGATGGGACAGGGGGCAGGTCTATGGCTACACCTTC. Translating gives CASRWDRGQVYGYTF.

This clone has only a few counts. The chain recombines TRBV11-2 with TRBJ2-7, with 8 bases matching TRBD1. V was pared by 5 bases and J by 3 bases, with 9 bases of the junction left unmatched. This CDR3 region has 15 residues. The germline gives CDR1 SGHAT, CDR2 FQNNGV. As DNA, the CDR3 is TGTGCCAGCAGCCTTGACAGGGGAAGGGTCTACGAGCAGTACTTC. It translates to CASSLDRGRVYEQYF.

The chain couples TRBV6-5 to TRBJ2-5; TRBD2 is a possible D gene (7 bases). The germline CDR1 and CDR2 sequences are MNHEY and SVGAGI. The CDR3 spans 16 residues. V lost 4 bases and J lost 5, with 20 bases in between. The CDR3 loop reads CASSSHGGQGWETQYF. CDR3 coding DNA: TGTGCCAGCAGTTCTCACGGGGGGCAGGGCTGGGAGACCCAGTACTTC.

The genes are TRBV2 and TRBJ2-1, with D perhaps matching TRBD2 (5 bases). The V gene's germline CDR1 is SNHLY and CDR2 FYNNEI. This CDR3 region has 15 residues. V shed 3 bases and J shed 7 bases, with 16 bases lying between them. CDR3 sequence: CASSEKGLAPNEQFF. CDR3 DNA: TGTGCCAGCAGTGAGAAAGGACTGGCCCCAAATGAGCAGTTCTTC.